This T cell receptor (beta chain) derives from a study of T cell repertoires in cytomegalovirus infection. This clonotype has a handful of counts. Looked up from germline, CDR1 is LGHNA and CDR2 is YNFKEQ. Trimming pared 4 bases from V and 4 bases from J, leaving 17 bases between. CDR3 length: 16 amino acids. TCRdb ran MiXCR on the reads and lists one entry per CDR3 protein. The table shows under 600,000 distinct CDR3 sequences, with approximately 16% occurring only once. This receptor was taken from a human donor in good health (CMV status not recorded). Some clones in this sample may be carry-over from other donors' samples. The specimen sequenced was CD8+ T cells from PBMCs. The chain couples TRBV4-2 to TRBJ2-1, with D perhaps matching TRBD1 or TRBD2 (6 bases each). The CDR3 loop is CASSPTGGRRYNEQFF. As DNA, the CDR3 is TGTGCCAGCAGCCCCACTGGGGGGCGGAGGTACAATGAGCAGTTCTTC.